This passage covers 27 T cell receptor beta chains from one sample sequenced in a study of human T cells and chemical hapten exposure. Noted time point: patch test 2, 6 weeks after DPC sensitization. Treatment meaning: therapeutic diphenylcyclopropenone sensitization with weekly scalp DPC. TCRdb itself ran the RACE reads through MiXCR, one entry per CDR3 protein. The table has under 75,000 distinct CDR3 sequences, 7.5% to 9.5% seen once. Sequenced material: whole blood, taken in connection with sensitization to the hapten diphenylcyclopropenone (DPC). All receptors come from a woman in her forties or fifties with alopecia areata. Some clones in this sample may be carry-over from other donors' samples.

This clonotype was seen repeatedly, ten times or more. The V and J genes are TRBV6-5 and TRBJ1-1; D unclear. Germline V lookup: CDR1 MNHEY, CDR2 SVGAGI. This CDR3 has 18 residues. V was cut by 0 bases and J by 4 bases, with 21 bases left in between. CDR3 in amino acids: CASSYSTGRRVGGTEAFF. The CDR3 DNA is TGTGCCAGCAGTTACTCGACGGGCCGAAGAGTGGGTGGCACTGAAGCTTTCTTT.

The CDR3 nucleotides read TGTGCCAGCAGCCAATTCCCCCCCCGCACCGCCCAGAACACTGAAGCTTTCTTT. Translated, it gives CASSQFPPRTAQNTEAFF. The chain recombines TRBV14 with TRBJ1-1; D not certain. V lost 2 bases and J 1 base, leaving 20 bases between the germline ends. Germline CDR1 SGHDN, CDR2 FVKESK. CDR3 length equals 18 residues.

This clonotype was seen only a few times. The genes are TRBV6-1 and TRBJ2-1; TRBD1 matches at 8 bases. The V segment lost 6 bases and the J segment 6 bases; nucleotides outside the gene matches: 7. This CDR3 is 14 amino acids long. The germline gives CDR1 MNHNS, CDR2 SASEGT. CDR3 DNA: TGTGCCAGCAGGGTGACAGGGGTCGGCAATGAGCAGTTCTTC. Protein sequence: CASRVTGVGNEQFF.

This clonotype came up a few times. The chain joins TRBV20-1 to TRBJ2-7, with D possibly being TRBD1 (5 bases). The CDR3 consists of 12 residues. V lost 3 bases and J 8 bases, leaving 14 bases between the germline ends. Germline V lookup: CDR1 DFQATT, CDR2 SNEGSKA (reference sequence). This chain's CDR3 is CSARGQEQKQYF. CDR3 nucleotide sequence: TGCAGTGCTAGGGGGCAGGAGCAAAAGCAGTACTTC.

This clonotype was detected a few times. This rearrangement joins TRBV9 to TRBJ2-1, with a possible D match to TRBD2 (6 bases). CDR1 is SGDLS and CDR2 is YYNGEE in the germline V gene. Between the trimmed V and J ends, which lost 0 bases and 10 bases, there was a span of 17 bases. The CDR3 length is 15 residues. CDR3: CASSVGQSPGEEQFF. Here the CDR3 DNA reads TGTGCCAGCAGCGTAGGACAGAGCCCGGGAGAGGAGCAGTTCTTC.

This clonotype occurred many times. This sequence joins TRBV29-1 and TRBJ1-3; the D is unclear. This CDR3 region has 14 residues. The germline V and J ends were trimmed by 2 bases and 0 bases, with 8 bases remaining between them. CDR1 is SQVTM and CDR2 is ANQGSEA in the germline V gene. Here the CDR3 reads CSVELNGSGNTIYF. CDR3 DNA: TGCAGCGTTGAATTGAACGGCTCTGGAAACACCATATATTTT.

In its sample, this clonotype was seen many times. A read error may produce the germline difference seen at one junction end. The chain joins TRBV7-2 to TRBJ1-1; the D is unclear. From germline, CDR1 is SGHTA and CDR2 FQGNSA. The CDR3 sequence is 15 residues long. CDR3: CASSLISQKNTEAFF. CDR3 nucleotide sequence: TGTGCCAGCAGCTTAATCTCACAGAAGAACACTGAAGCCTTCTTT.

This clonotype was observed a few times. V usage is TRBV24-1 and J usage is TRBJ1-5; D unresolved. Germline V CDR1 and CDR2: KGHDR, SFDVKD. V dropped 3 bases and J dropped 5 bases, with 10 bases sitting between them. The CDR3 sequence is 14 residues long. The CDR3 nucleotides read TGTGCCACCAGTGATCACGCGGGTCATCAGCCCCAGCATTTT. It translates to CATSDHAGHQPQHF.

This clonotype was counted ten times or more. The chain uses TRBV29-1 and TRBJ2-6, with 8 bases fitting TRBD1. CDR1 is SQVTM and CDR2 is ANQGSEA in the germline V gene. The CDR3 is 16 residues long. V gave up 6 bases and J gave up 4 bases; unmatched junction bases: 11. Written as DNA, the CDR3 is TGCAGCGTCTCAGGGGGCGCTGGAGCAGGGGCCAACGTCCTGACTTTC. Its protein is CSVSGGAGAGANVLTF. Using reference TRBV29-1 and TRBJ2-6 for the parts outside the CDR3, the full variable domain is SAVISQKPSRDICQRGTSLTIQCQVDSQVTMMFWYRQQPGQSLTLIATANQGSEATYESGFVIDKFPISRPNLTFSTLTVSNMSPEDSSIYLCSVSGGAGAGANVLTFGAGSRLTVL.

This clonotype occurred a few times. V and J are TRBV27 and TRBJ1-2; D gene ambiguous. Trimming removed 6 bases from V and 1 base from J, with 12 bases in between. The germline V gene encodes CDR1 MNHEY and CDR2 SMNVEV (reference sequence). The length of the CDR3 is 14 residues. CDR3 in amino acids: CASRPTAINYGYTF. The CDR3 DNA sequence: TGTGCCAGCAGGCCGACGGCTATTAACTATGGCTACACCTTC.

The chain employs TRBV2 and TRBJ2-7; D not resolved. The V end was cut by 5 bases, the J end by 6 bases, with 8 bases between. Germline V gene data show CDR1 as SNHLY and CDR2 as FYNNEI. The CDR3 spans 11 residues. The CDR3 reads CASSSVVEQYF. The CDR3 coding sequence is TGTGCCAGCAGTTCCGTGGTCGAGCAGTACTTC.

The V call is TRBV12-3 or TRBV12-4, the J call TRBJ2-2, with D unresolved. Trimming cost V 11 bases and J 5 bases, with 12 bases left between them. There are 12 residues in the CDR3. The CDR3 reads CALLLETGELFF. CDR3 coding DNA: TGTGCCCTTTTGCTGGAGACCGGGGAGCTGTTTTTT.

This clonotype was counted ten times or more. The V call is TRBV7-2, the J call TRBJ2-4; D is uncertain. Per germline, CDR1 SGHTA and CDR2 FQGNSA. The CDR3 length is 14 residues. Trimming shortened V by 0 bases and J by 9 bases, and 12 bases separated the two germline ends. This CDR3 is CASSLATTTSIQYF. Here the CDR3 DNA reads TGTGCCAGCAGCTTAGCGACCACGACAAGCATTCAGTACTTC.

The chain couples TRBV28 to TRBJ2-1; D is unresolved. Germline CDR1 is MDHEN and CDR2 is SYDVKM. The CDR3 is 16 residues long. Trimming stripped 3 bases from V and 3 bases from J, with 15 bases between. CDR3 sequence (DNA): TGTGCCAGCAGTTTCGGGCTTTCCGAAATCTACAATGAGCAGTTCTTC. Protein: CASSFGLSEIYNEQFF.

The V and J genes are TRBV5-4 and TRBJ2-7; 7 nucleotides agree with TRBD2. Germline V gene data show CDR1 as SGHNT and CDR2 as YYREEE (reference sequence). This CDR3 region has 12 residues. J was trimmed by 6 bases and V by 4 bases; bases with no gene match: 4. The CDR3 DNA is TGTGCCAGCAGCAGCGGGACTCGCGAGCAGTACTTC. Protein: CASSSGTREQYF.

This clonotype has a count of ten or more. The CDR3 DNA reads as TGTGCCAGCAGCTTAGCACAGGAGTATGGCTACACCTTC. Translation: CASSLAQEYGYTF. The chain is built from TRBV7-2 and TRBJ1-2, with D tentatively TRBD1 (5 bases). The germline V gene has CDR1 SGHTA and CDR2 FQGNSA. The CDR3 is 13 amino acids. Trimming took 0 bases from V and 5 from J, leaving 7 bases between them.

Ten or more counts support this clonotype. The DNA of the CDR3 is TGTGCCAGCTCACTCTTTTCTTCGGACGCCGGCGAAAAACTGTTTTTT. Protein: CASSLFSSDAGEKLFF. J is TRBJ1-4 and V is TRBV18, with D unresolved. The V gene lost 4 bases and the J gene lost 8 bases, with 20 bases spanning the gap. Germline values: CDR1 KGHSH, CDR2 LQKENI. This CDR3 is built from 16 residues. The complete variable domain, with remaining parts taken from reference TRBV18 and TRBJ1-4, reads NAGVMQNPRHLVRRRGQEARLRCSPMKGHSHVYWYRQLPEEGLKFMVYLQKENIIDESGMPKERFSAEFPKEGPSILRIQQVVRGDSAAYFCASSLFSSDAGEKLFFGSGTQLSVL.

This clonotype was recorded only once. The rearrangement joins TRBV3-1 to TRBJ2-2; 7 nucleotides align to TRBD2. This CDR3 spans 15 amino acids. Germline V lookup: CDR1 LGHDT, CDR2 YNNKEL (reference sequence). Trimming at V came to 1 base and at J to 1 base, leaving 0 bases not matched to a gene. The CDR3 is CASSQVAGNTGELFF. Written as DNA, the CDR3 is TGTGCCAGCAGCCAAGTAGCGGGGAACACCGGGGAGCTGTTTTTT.

The V gene is TRBV7-8, the J gene TRBJ1-5; TRBD1 might be the D (5 bases). Trimming shortened V by 6 bases and J by 0 bases, and 18 bases separated the two germline ends. This CDR3 has 17 amino acids. The germline V gene encodes CDR1 SGHVS and CDR2 FQNEAQ. Written as DNA, the CDR3 is TGTGCCAGCAGTTTCTCAGGGAGAGGGGTTAGCAATCAGCCCCAGCATTTT. It specifies CASSFSGRGVSNQPQHF.

The chain has TRBV7-2 and TRBJ2-2, with D unclear. The CDR3 totals 15 residues. The V gene lost 5 bases and the J gene lost 5 bases, with 15 bases spanning the gap. Germline V gene sequence: CDR1 SGHTA, CDR2 FQGNSA. CDR3 sequence reads: CASSVDPRDTGELFF. In DNA form, the CDR3 reads TGTGCCAGCAGCGTAGACCCTCGAGATACCGGGGAGCTGTTTTTT.

The rearrangement uses TRBV28 and TRBJ2-7; D tentatively fits TRBD1 or TRBD2 (6 bases each). Germline CDR1 is MDHEN and CDR2 is SYDVKM. V lost 8 bases, J lost 3 bases, and 23 bases lay in between. The length of the CDR3 is 16 residues. CDR3 region: CASLSSGEGGLYEQYF. The CDR3 DNA is TGTGCCAGCCTCTCTTCGGGAGAAGGGGGGCTCTACGAGCAGTACTTC. Complete variable domain (other parts from reference TRBV28 and TRBJ2-7): DVKVTQSSRYLVKRTGEKVFLECVQDMDHENMFWYRQDPGLGLRLIYFSYDVKMKEKGDIPEGYSVSREKKERFSLILESASTNQTSMYLCASLSSGEGGLYEQYFGPGTRLTVT.

Written as DNA, the CDR3 is TGTGCCAGCAGTCGGGGACTAGCGGGGACCGGGGAGCTGTTTTTT. It yields the protein CASSRGLAGTGELFF. The J gene is TRBJ2-2, the V gene TRBV6-1, with TRBD2 identical over 13 bases. V dropped 5 bases and J dropped 5; count of bases not matched to a gene: 2. The germline V gene encodes CDR1 MNHNS and CDR2 SASEGT. The CDR3 is 15 amino acids.

This clonotype was seen repeatedly, ten times or more. This rearrangement joins TRBV20-1 to TRBJ2-5; 7 nucleotides agree with TRBD2. This CDR3 comprises 13 residues. Germline V gene data show CDR1 as DFQATT and CDR2 as SNEGSKA (reference sequence). With V trimmed by 6 bases and J by 5 bases, 9 bases remained unmatched. This CDR3 reads CSAQPRGVETQYF. The CDR3 DNA follows: TGCAGTGCCCAACCACGGGGGGTGGAGACCCAGTACTTC.

This clonotype was recorded a few times. The rearrangement uses TRBV20-1 and TRBJ2-3; the D is unclear. The germline V gene has CDR1 DFQATT and CDR2 SNEGSKA (reference sequence). The CDR3 has 14 amino acids. The V gene lost 1 base and the J gene lost 0 bases, with 8 bases spanning the gap. CDR3 loop: CSARVLTSTDTQYF. The CDR3, as DNA: TGCAGTGCTAGAGTTCTCACTAGCACAGATACGCAGTATTTT.

This clonotype was observed a handful of times. The chain has TRBV29-1 and TRBJ2-7; 7 bases are shared with TRBD2. Germline trimming cut 1 base from V and 2 bases from J; bases unmatched to any gene: 5. This CDR3 region has 14 residues. Per the germline V gene, CDR1 is SQVTM and CDR2 is ANQGSEA. This CDR3 reads CSVEVTSAAYEQYF. In DNA, the CDR3 is TGCAGCGTTGAAGTTACTAGCGCCGCCTACGAGCAGTACTTC.

The gene calls are TRBV7-9 and TRBJ2-1; possible D gene TRBD2, 6 bases. This CDR3 region has 13 residues. With 0 bases removed from V and 9 bases from J, the gap between germline ends came to 9 bases. Germline V gene lookup returns CDR1 SEHNR and CDR2 FQNEAQ (reference sequence). The CDR3, as DNA: TGTGCCAGCAGCTTAGCGGGAGGCACTGAGCAGTTCTTC. This sequence encodes CASSLAGGTEQFF. The full variable domain, in which reference TRBV7-9 and TRBJ2-1 provide the parts outside the CDR3, is DTGVSQNPRHKITKRGQNVTFRCDPISEHNRLYWYRQTLGQGPEFLTYFQNEAQLEKSRLLSDRFSAERPKGSFSTLEIQRTEQGDSAMYLCASSLAGGTEQFFGPGTRLTVL.

This clonotype was recorded many times. The chain employs TRBV2 and TRBJ1-2; D not certain. Trimming removed 6 bases from V and 2 bases from J, with 4 bases in between. The CDR3 runs 11 residues. Germline V gives CDR1 SNHLY, CDR2 FYNNEI. Here the CDR3 reads CASSPNYGYTF. DNA for the CDR3: TGTGCCAGCAGCCCCAACTATGGCTACACCTTC.